These T cell receptor beta chains were read from a single sample in a study of blood T cell repertoires in COVID-19. The protocol was immunoSEQ multiplex PCR, while the TCRdb copy is restricted to in-frame clones and leaves out a portion. The sample shows 250,000 to 300,000 clones, 87% of them seen only once. Sequencing was performed on peripheral blood. All receptors come from a woman in her forties who had recovered from COVID-19. The CDR3 runs from the conserved cysteine through the conserved F or W. The D gene is left open where the match is weak. Some rows mark clone size as missing; the rest say once, few, many or name a class of expanded clone.

.	TRBD1	TRBV19	TRBJ2-3	TGTGCCAGTAGCATCGGGACAGGGCTTCCTAGCACAGATACGCAGTATTTT	CASSIGTGLPSTDTQYF
.	.	TRBV19	TRBJ1-6	TGTGCCAGTAGTATAGGATTGGGGCACCTTAATTCACCCCTCCACTTT	CASSIGLGHLNSPLHF
.	TRBD1	TRBV3-1/TRBV3-2	TRBJ1-2	TGTGCCAGCACCTCACAGGGGGTCTCGTGGGGCTACACCTTC	CASTSQGVSWGYTF
.	.	TRBV6-5	TRBJ1-6	TGTGCCAGCAGTTATTCCCTTAATTCACCCCTCCACTTT	CASSYSLNSPLHF
once	TRBD1	TRBV10-1	TRBJ1-1	TGCGCCAGCAGTCCGACAGGGCTTGGAACTGAAGCTTTCTTT	CASSPTGLGTEAFF
.	.	TRBV5-8	TRBJ1-2	TGTGCCAGCAGCCTGCAGGGGATCTATGGCTACACCTTC	CASSLQGIYGYTF
once	.	TRBV6-5	TRBJ1-3	TGTGCCAGCAAAACTCGAGACTCTGGAAACACCATATATTTT	CASKTRDSGNTIYF
.	TRBD1	TRBV6-5	TRBJ1-6	TGTGCCAGCAGTTACCGCGGCAGGGGGGATTCACCCCTCCACTTT	CASSYRGRGDSPLHF
.	TRBD1	TRBV12-5	TRBJ1-2	TGTGCTAGTGCCGGGACAGGGGATGGCTACACCTTC	CASAGTGDGYTF
.	.	TRBV4-1	TRBJ1-2	TGCGCCAGCAGCCTACGACAGAATCTATATGGCTACACCTTC	CASSLRQNLYGYTF
.	TRBD2	TRBV6-5	TRBJ2-3	TGTGCCAGCAGTTACAGGGCGGGGGGTACGCAGTATTTT	CASSYRAGGTQYF
.	.	TRBV19	TRBJ1-6	TGTGCCAGTAGAACAGGGAGCTTCGACTATAATTCACCCCTCCACTTT	CASRTGSFDYNSPLHF
.	TRBD2	TRBV6-5	TRBJ2-7	TGTGCCAGCATCCTGGGGGGGTCCTACGAGCAGTACTTC	CASILGGSYEQYF
.	TRBD2	TRBV7-2	TRBJ2-1	TGTGCCAGCAGCTTACCTAGCGGGGGGCCAGGGGTGGGTGAGCAGTTCTTC	CASSLPSGGPGVGEQFF
.	TRBD1	TRBV18	TRBJ2-5	TGTGCCAGCTCACCGACAGGGAAGGGGATACAAGAGACCCAGTACTTC	CASSPTGKGIQETQYF
.	.	TRBV21-1	TRBJ1-5	TGTGCCAGCAGCGCGCATGTGGGGGGAGTTCAGCCCCAGCATTTT	CASSAHVGGVQPQHF
.	.	TRBV14	TRBJ2-3	TGTGCCAGCAGCCAAGAACGAGGGATAAGCACAGATACGCAGTATTTT	CASSQERGISTDTQYF
once	.	TRBV3-1/TRBV3-2	TRBJ1-5	TGTGCCAGCAGCCAAGATGGGCCCAATCAGCCCCAGCATTTT	CASSQDGPNQPQHF
.	TRBD2	TRBV7-8	TRBJ2-3	TGTGCCAGCAGCCTAGCGCGGGGGGCCAGGGCAGATACGCAGTATTTT	CASSLARGARADTQYF
few	.	TRBV6-5	TRBJ2-7	TGTGCCAGCAGCCCCGAACCGAACAGCTACGAGCAGTACTTC	CASSPEPNSYEQYF
.	.	TRBV7-2	TRBJ1-4	TGTGCCAGCAGCTTGATGGGCATAATTAATGAAAAACTGTTTTTT	CASSLMGIINEKLFF
.	.	TRBV7-8	TRBJ2-2	TGTGCCAGCAGCCACCGTTCCGGGACAAGTAACACCGGGGAGCTGTTTTTT	CASSHRSGTSNTGELFF
once	.	TRBV4-1	TRBJ1-5	TGCGCCAGCAGCCAAGATCTGGCCAGACTCAATCAGCCCCAGCATTTT	CASSQDLARLNQPQHF
.	.	TRBV5-6	TRBJ1-5	TGTGCCAGCAGCCTGGCAGGGGTTAGCAATCAGCCCCAGCATTTT	CASSLAGVSNQPQHF
.	.	TRBV5-1	TRBJ2-3	TGCGCCAGCAGCCCGGTTGGAGGGAGAACAGATACGCAGTATTTT	CASSPVGGRTDTQYF
.	TRBD2	TRBV4-1	TRBJ2-1	TGCGCCAGCAGCCAAGCAGTGACTAGCGGTTACAATGAGCAGTTCTTC	CASSQAVTSGYNEQFF
once	TRBD2	TRBV29-1	TRBJ2-2	TGCAGCGTTGAAGAAAAAGCGGCAGCGGGGGGGCCGAGGAGCGGGGAGCTGTTTTTT	CSVEEKAAAGGPRSGELFF
.	.	TRBV5-1	TRBJ1-3	TGCGCCTCCCGCACCGGGGGGGGTCCAGGAAACACCATATATTTT	CASRTGGGPGNTIYF
.	.	TRBV12-3/TRBV12-4	TRBJ1-2	TGTGCCAGCACCTGGGGCAGTAACTATGGCTACACCTTC	CASTWGSNYGYTF